This T cell receptor (beta chain) is drawn from a study of CD8 T cells in Susac syndrome. Germline values: CDR1 MNHEY, CDR2 SMNVEV (reference sequence). The V gene lost 2 bases and the J gene lost 2 bases, with 10 bases spanning the gap. The CDR3 has 15 amino acids. cDNA came from approximately 0.5 to 1 ug RNA primed by random hexamers. Amplification of TCR beta CDR3 spanned 54 Vbeta and 13 Jbeta via immunoSEQ multiplex PCR. TCRdb reprocessed the immunoSEQ multiplex PCR reads via MiXCR and lists one record per CDR3 protein. Of 160,000 or so distinct CDR3 sequences in the sample, approximately 90% were seen once. The controls, all healthy donors, were matched for age and sex. In contrast to the negatively isolated CD8+ and CD4+ T cells, TEMRA cells were FACS-enriched.

The sequencing sample was made of CD4+ T cells from PBMCs. The chain recombines TRBV27 with TRBJ2-1; D gene ambiguous. This clonotype originated in a human donor in good health. DNA of the CDR3: TGTGCCAGCAGTTTAAGGCTCGGGCCCTACAATGAGCAGTTCTTC. Translation: CASSLRLGPYNEQFF.